A selection of T cell receptor beta chains follows, all from one sample in a study of technical replicates of blood from four donors. Sequencing used immunoSEQ multiplex PCR; TCRdb keeps in-frame clones, though not all of them. Of about 59,000 clones detected, just over 90% appear once; the ten largest clones hold 4.2%. The sample taken for sequencing was PBMCs. These receptors were taken from a human donor in good health. Some clones in this sample may be carry-over from other donors' samples. Each CDR3 is given with its conserved first and last residue. The D gene is left open where the match is weak. The size field is filled for only some rows; it gives once, few, many or a size class.

CDR3 length | J gene | V gene | clone size | D gene | CDR3 protein | CDR3 DNA
14 | TRBJ1-3 | TRBV25-1 | - | - | CASSDGGAGNTIYF | TGTGCCAGCAGTGACGGAGGGGCGGGGAACACCATATATTTT
15 | TRBJ1-5 | TRBV29-1 | - | - | CSVEGLAGKRQPQHF | TGCAGCGTTGAAGGATTGGCAGGGAAGCGTCAGCCCCAGCATTTT
16 | TRBJ2-3 | TRBV7-2 | - | TRBD2 | CASSLLSGGALDTQYF | TGTGCCAGCAGCCTACTTAGCGGGGGGGCCTTAGATACGCAGTATTTT
15 | TRBJ2-5 | TRBV5-1 | once | - | CASSPGPGTGETQYF | TGCGCCAGCAGCCCTGGTCCGGGTACGGGGGAGACCCAGTACTTC
17 | TRBJ1-1 | TRBV10-1 | - | TRBD1 | CASREDRVGPRNTEAFF | TGCGCCAGCAGAGAAGACAGGGTGGGCCCTCGCAACACTGAAGCTTTCTTT
15 | TRBJ2-5 | TRBV5-1 | - | - | CASSLEAGKGETQYF | TGCGCCAGCAGCTTGGAGGCAGGGAAAGGCGAGACCCAGTACTTC
15 | TRBJ1-1 | TRBV18 | - | TRBD1 | CASSTSTGSNTEAFF | TGTGCCAGCTCAACCTCGACAGGGTCGAACACTGAAGCTTTCTTT
13 | TRBJ2-1 | TRBV6-1 | - | - | CASFQGGNNEQFF | TGTGCCAGCTTCCAGGGGGGAAACAATGAGCAGTTCTTC
15 | TRBJ1-1 | TRBV9 | - | - | CASSAGSTAITEAFF | TGTGCCAGCAGCGCGGGCTCGACAGCAATCACTGAAGCTTTCTTT
15 | TRBJ2-5 | TRBV7-9 | once | - | CASSPQGRGRETQYF | TGTGCCAGCAGCCCCCAGGGTCGGGGGAGAGAGACCCAGTACTTC